The 8 T cell receptor beta chains presented below share a single source sample, sequenced in a study of OX40 agonist ivuxolimab in advanced cancers. Library preparation used the immunoSEQ multiplex PCR assay. TCRdb retrieved this table from immuneACCESS and kept in-frame rearrangements only. Not all clones are present; in checked studies, unresolved V genes account for under half, and no reason is known for the remainder. The sample table records more than 65,000 clones; about 87% of these occur just once. The leading ten clones occupy roughly 1% of the sample. The sample was CD4+ or CD8+ T cells sorted from blood, taken in a trial of the OX40 agonist ivuxolimab. All receptors derive from an adult with an advanced solid tumor such as melanoma, head and neck, liver or kidney cancer.

This chain connects TRBV15 to TRBJ2-2; D possibly corresponds to TRBD2 (6 bases). The germline V gene encodes CDR1 LNHNV and CDR2 YYDKDF (reference sequence). V shed 1 base and J shed 4 bases, with 10 bases lying between them. This CDR3 has 15 residues. CDR3 in amino acids: CATSRGDFSTGELFF. The CDR3, as DNA: TGTGCCACCAGCAGAGGGGACTTTAGCACCGGGGAGCTGTTTTTT.

The chain joins TRBV5-4 to TRBJ1-2; TRBD1 is a possible D gene (6 bases). V was pared by 4 bases and J by 4 bases, with 14 bases between. The germline gives CDR1 SGHNT, CDR2 YYREEE (reference sequence). The CDR3 runs 14 residues. The CDR3 loop is CASSPQGPPYGYTF. CDR3 DNA: TGTGCCAGCAGCCCTCAGGGGCCCCCCTATGGCTACACCTTC. Looking up the rest from reference TRBV5-4 and TRBJ1-2 gives the full variable domain: ETGVTQSPTHLIKTRGQQVTLRCSSQSGHNTVSWYQQALGQGPQFIFQYYREEENGRGNFPPRFSGLQFPNYSSELNVNALELDDSALYLCASSPQGPPYGYTFGSGTRLTVV.

The chain is built from TRBV28 and TRBJ1-2; no firm D call. CDR1 is MDHEN and CDR2 is SYDVKM in the germline V gene. Trimming took off 6 bases at V and 4 bases at J, with 15 bases between the two ends. This CDR3 comprises 14 residues. The CDR3 coding sequence is TGTGCCAGCAGGATCGACGGTACGACCTATGGCTACACCTTC. Its translation: CASRIDGTTYGYTF.

This clone was seen only a few times. V gene TRBV30 combines with J gene TRBJ1-3; 9 positions agree with TRBD1. With 0 bases clipped from V and 4 bases from J, the junction kept 7 bases outside the gene matches. CDR1 is GTSNPN, CDR2 SVGIG, per germline (reference sequence). This CDR3 spans 16 amino acids. The CDR3 sequence is CAWSVSGTGIGNTIYF. Here the CDR3 DNA reads TGTGCCTGGAGTGTATCCGGGACAGGGATAGGAAACACCATATATTTT. Looking up the rest from reference TRBV30 and TRBJ1-3 gives the full variable domain: SQTIHQWPATLVQPVGSPLSLECTVEGTSNPNLYWYRQAAGRGLQLLFYSVGIGQISSEVPQNLSASRPQDRQFILSSKKLLLSDSGFYLCAWSVSGTGIGNTIYFGEGSWLTVV.

This clone was observed a single time. The V and J genes are TRBV11-2 and TRBJ2-3; D uncertain. Germline V gives CDR1 SGHAT, CDR2 FQNNGV. The length of the CDR3 is 12 residues. V lost 3 bases, J lost 8 bases, and 9 bases lay in between. CDR3 DNA: TGTGCCAGCAGCTTCCAAGGATCTACGCAGTATTTT. This translates into CASSFQGSTQYF.

The chain employs TRBV2 and TRBJ1-5; D perhaps matches TRBD1 (6 bases). V dropped 4 bases and J dropped 6 bases, with 10 bases sitting between them. The V gene's germline CDR1 is SNHLY and CDR2 FYNNEI. The CDR3 length is 13 residues. In DNA, the CDR3 is TGTGCCAGCAGTGGGGAGGGGGTTCAGCCCCAGCATTTT. It yields the protein CASSGEGVQPQHF.

This chain connects TRBV27 to TRBJ2-2; D may be TRBD2 (6 bases). Trimming left V 5 bases short and J 1 base short, with 23 bases between. Germline loops: CDR1 MNHEY, CDR2 SMNVEV (reference sequence). The CDR3 runs to 19 residues. CDR3 DNA sequence: TGTGCCAGCAGTCCAATAACCGGAGGGGTGAAGAGGAACACCGGGGAGCTGTTTTTT. As protein: CASSPITGGVKRNTGELFF.

V is TRBV30 and J is TRBJ1-3; no firm D call. CDR1 is GTSNPN and CDR2 is SVGIG in the germline V gene (reference sequence). This CDR3 contains 12 residues. Trimming stripped 2 bases from V and 1 base from J, with 3 bases between. The CDR3 DNA follows: TGTGCCTGGAGTCTTTCTGGAAACACCATATATTTT. The encoded protein is CAWSLSGNTIYF.